A selection of T cell receptor beta chains follows, all from one sample in a study of T cells after yellow fever vaccination. TCRdb ran MiXCR on the 5' RACE reads and lists one entry per CDR3 protein. Altogether around 610,000 distinct CDR3 sequences are present, approximately 15% being singletons, with the ten largest covering about 14%. This specimen was PBMCs, taken on the day of the yellow fever booster vaccination. The receptor set was obtained from a man younger than 40 who received the YFV17D yellow fever vaccine. The CDR3 runs from the conserved cysteine through the conserved F or W. A D gene is named only where the DNA matches it firmly. Clone sizes are given selectively: once, few, many, or a class where the clone is expanded.

d_call	clone_size	v_call	j_call	cdr3_aa	cdr3_nt
TRBD1	NA	TRBV6-5	TRBJ2-3	CASSYSGGKDTQYF	TGTGCCAGCAGTTACTCAGGGGGCAAGGATACGCAGTATTTT
NA	NA	TRBV5-6	TRBJ2-1	CASSLERAAYNEQFF	TGTGCCAGCAGCTTGGAACGGGCCGCCTACAATGAGCAGTTCTTC
NA	NA	TRBV5-1	TRBJ1-4	CASSLTSHEKLFF	TGCGCCAGCAGCTTGACCAGCCATGAAAAACTGTTTTTT
NA	NA	TRBV5-1	TRBJ1-6	CASSLEAAIYSPLHF	TGCGCCAGCAGCTTGGAAGCCGCTATTTATTCACCCCTCCACTTT
TRBD1	NA	TRBV7-2	TRBJ2-4	CASTPDRVNIQYF	TGTGCCAGCACCCCGGACAGGGTTAACATTCAGTACTTC
NA	NA	TRBV7-2	TRBJ1-3	CASSLGASSGNTIYF	TGTGCCAGCAGCTTAGGAGCCTCCTCTGGAAACACCATATATTTT
TRBD1	few	TRBV5-6	TRBJ2-5	CASSSPQGAETQYF	TGTGCCAGCAGCAGCCCACAGGGGGCCGAGACCCAGTACTTC
NA	few	TRBV20-1	TRBJ2-3	CSARTPSGDTQYF	TGCAGTGCTAGGACCCCAAGTGGAGATACGCAGTATTTT
NA	NA	TRBV9	TRBJ2-3	CASSPRPGKTDTQYF	TGTGCCAGCAGCCCAAGACCAGGGAAAACAGATACGCAGTATTTT
NA	many	TRBV5-1	TRBJ1-1	CASSWTANTEAFF	TGCGCCAGCAGCTGGACAGCGAACACTGAAGCTTTCTTT
NA	NA	TRBV6-2/TRBV6-3	TRBJ2-7	CAVRGGANEQYF	TGTGCCGTTAGGGGGGGAGCTAACGAGCAGTACTTC
NA	few	TRBV24-1	TRBJ2-2	CATSDPTREAGELFF	TGTGCCACCAGTGATCCGACCAGGGAGGCCGGGGAGCTGTTTTTT
NA	many	TRBV7-6	TRBJ2-7	CASSLERAAYEQYF	TGTGCCAGCAGCTTAGAGCGGGCCGCCTACGAGCAGTACTTC
NA	NA	TRBV29-1	TRBJ1-1	CSTGSGVAFF	TGCAGCACTGGAAGTGGGGTAGCTTTCTTT
NA	few	TRBV15	TRBJ2-4	CATSRDRGKAKNIQYF	TGTGCCACCAGCAGAGATAGGGGGAAAGCCAAAAACATTCAGTACTTC
TRBD2	few	TRBV20-1	TRBJ2-7	CSAQTSVLTYEQYF	TGCAGTGCTCAAACTAGCGTTTTAACCTACGAGCAGTACTTC
NA	few	TRBV7-8	TRBJ2-5	CASSLARIQETQYF	TGTGCCAGCAGCTTAGCGCGTATCCAGGAGACCCAGTACTTC
TRBD2	NA	TRBV2	TRBJ2-7	CASSVSAGGQTYEQYF	TGTGCCAGCAGTGTTTCAGCGGGAGGACAAACTTACGAGCAGTACTTC
TRBD2	NA	TRBV6-1	TRBJ2-7	CASSPSGTIYEQYF	TGTGCCAGCAGTCCTAGCGGGACGATATACGAGCAGTACTTC
TRBD2	NA	TRBV9	TRBJ2-3	CASSVGASGSTDTQYF	TGTGCCAGCAGCGTAGGAGCTAGCGGTAGCACAGATACGCAGTATTTT